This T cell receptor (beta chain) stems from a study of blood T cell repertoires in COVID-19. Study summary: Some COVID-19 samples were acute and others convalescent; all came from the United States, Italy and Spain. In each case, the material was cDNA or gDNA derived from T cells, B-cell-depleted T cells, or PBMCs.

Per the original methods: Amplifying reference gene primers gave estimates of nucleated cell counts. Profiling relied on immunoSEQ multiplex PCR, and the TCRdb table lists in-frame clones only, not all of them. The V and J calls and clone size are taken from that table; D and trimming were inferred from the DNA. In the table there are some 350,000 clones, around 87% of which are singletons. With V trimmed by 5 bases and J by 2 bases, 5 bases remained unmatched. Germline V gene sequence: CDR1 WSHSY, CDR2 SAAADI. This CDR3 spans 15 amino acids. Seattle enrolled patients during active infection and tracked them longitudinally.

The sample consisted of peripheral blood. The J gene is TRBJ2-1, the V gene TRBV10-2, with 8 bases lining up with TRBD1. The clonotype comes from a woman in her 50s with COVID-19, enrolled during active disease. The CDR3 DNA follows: TGCGCCAGCAGTTTGCAGGGGGCGGCCTACAATGAGCAGTTCTTC. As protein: CASSLQGAAYNEQFF.